The 9 T cell receptor beta chains listed next were all sequenced from one sample in a study of technical replicates of blood from several donors. TCRdb keeps only in-frame clones here, not all; method: immunoSEQ multiplex PCR. The sample lists about 70,000 clones, approximately 97% occurring once. Sequencing was done on a sample of T cells isolated from PBMCs. The receptors stem from a human donor in good health.

This sequence joins TRBV28 and TRBJ2-5; D possibly corresponds to TRBD1 (5 bases). CDR1 and CDR2 (germline): MDHEN, SYDVKM. V gave up 3 bases and J gave up 5 bases, with 10 bases separating them. The CDR3 runs 13 residues. This CDR3 reads CASSFDSLETQYF. The CDR3, as DNA: TGTGCCAGCAGTTTTGACAGTTTGGAGACCCAGTACTTC.

This chain uses TRBV29-1 with TRBJ2-7; D call uncertain. CDR3 length: 11 residues. Trimming took off 6 bases at V and 3 bases at J, with 9 bases between the two ends. Germline CDR1 is SQVTM and CDR2 is ANQGSEA. The CDR3 reads CSVLYYYEQYF. CDR3 DNA sequence: TGCAGCGTCCTATATTACTACGAGCAGTACTTC.

The chain links TRBV18 to TRBJ1-1; no definite D call. CDR1 is KGHSH and CDR2 is LQKENI in the germline V gene. Deletions cut 1 base from V and 3 bases from J, with 24 bases between. The CDR3 length is 19 residues. The CDR3 spells CASSPRWAAATTAHTEAFF. CDR3 DNA: TGTGCCAGCTCACCACGCTGGGCAGCAGCCACAACCGCGCACACTGAAGCTTTCTTT.

This clone came up once. The chain links TRBV7-8 to TRBJ2-7, with TRBD1 matching 10 bases. The CDR3 consists of 15 residues. The germline gives CDR1 SGHVS, CDR2 FQNEAQ. V dropped 4 bases and J dropped 3; count of bases not matched to a gene: 6. The CDR3 DNA follows: TGTGCCAGCAGCTCTCCGGGACAGGGGATCTACGAGCAGTACTTC. This codes for CASSSPGQGIYEQYF. The full variable domain, its missing parts supplied by reference TRBV7-8 and TRBJ2-7, is GAGVSQSPRYKVAKRGQDVALRCDPISGHVSLFWYQQALGQGPEFLTYFQNEAQLDKSGLPSDRFFAERPEGSVSTLKIQRTQQEDSAVYLCASSSPGQGIYEQYFGPGTRLTVT.

The rearrangement links TRBV9 to TRBJ2-6; 7 bases align to TRBD2. The CDR3 totals 18 residues. The germline V gene encodes CDR1 SGDLS and CDR2 YYNGEE. Germline trimming cut 2 bases from V and 2 bases from J; bases unmatched to any gene: 10. CDR3 in DNA: TGTGCCAGCAGCGTTACCCCCGGCGGGAGTGCTGGGGCCAACGTCCTGACTTTC. This sequence encodes CASSVTPGGSAGANVLTF.

The chain carries TRBV6-6 and TRBJ2-3; TRBD2 agrees at 9 bases. J lost 1 base, V lost 5 bases, and 4 bases had no gene match. The V gene's germline CDR1 is MNHNY and CDR2 SVGAGI (reference sequence). The CDR3 has 15 residues. The CDR3 nucleotides are TGTGCCAGCAGTCCACGACTAGCGGGCACAGATACGCAGTATTTT. Protein product: CASSPRLAGTDTQYF.

This clone was seen only a few times. The same CDR3 can be traced to other DNA sequences in this sample. The J gene is TRBJ1-1, the V gene TRBV29-1; maybe TRBD1 (6 bases). The CDR3 runs 12 residues. The germline gives CDR1 SQVTM, CDR2 ANQGSEA. The V end lost 4 bases, the J end lost 1 base, and 7 bases lay between the germline ends. CDR3 bases: TGCAGCGTTGCGACAGGGAACACTGAAGCTTTCTTT. This codes for CSVATGNTEAFF.

The chain recombines TRBV18 with TRBJ2-5, with 7 nucleotides matching TRBD1. CDR1 KGHSH and CDR2 LQKENI come from the germline V gene. This CDR3 spans 13 amino acids. Trimming cost V 5 bases and J 5 bases; bases outside gene matches: 5. The CDR3 region is CASSSTGFETQYF. DNA for the CDR3: TGTGCCAGCTCATCGACAGGGTTTGAGACCCAGTACTTC.

This rearrangement joins TRBV5-1 to TRBJ2-7, with 8 positions matching TRBD1. The germline CDR1 and CDR2 sequences are SGHRS and YFSETQ. The V and J ends lost 2 bases and 5 bases, in that order; junction bases with no gene match: 9. The CDR3 consists of 15 residues. The DNA for the CDR3 is TGCGCCAGCAGCTTACTACAGGGGGGACTTAACGAGCAGTACTTC. This codes for CASSLLQGGLNEQYF.